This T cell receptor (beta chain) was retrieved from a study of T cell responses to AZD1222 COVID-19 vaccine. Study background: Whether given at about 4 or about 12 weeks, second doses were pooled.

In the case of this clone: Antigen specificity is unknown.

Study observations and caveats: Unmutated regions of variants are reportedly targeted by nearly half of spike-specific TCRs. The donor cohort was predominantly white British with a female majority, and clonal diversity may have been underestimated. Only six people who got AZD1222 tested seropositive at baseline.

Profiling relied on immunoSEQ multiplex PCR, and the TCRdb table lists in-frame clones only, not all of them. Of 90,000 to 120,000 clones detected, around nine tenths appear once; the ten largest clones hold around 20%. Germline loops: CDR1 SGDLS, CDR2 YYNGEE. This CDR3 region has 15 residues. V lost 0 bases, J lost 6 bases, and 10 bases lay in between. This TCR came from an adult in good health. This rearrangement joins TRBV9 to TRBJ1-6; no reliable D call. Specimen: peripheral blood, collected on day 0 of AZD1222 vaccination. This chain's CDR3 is CASSVDRRGNSPLHF. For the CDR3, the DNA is TGTGCCAGCAGCGTAGATCGTCGGGGTAATTCACCCCTCCACTTT. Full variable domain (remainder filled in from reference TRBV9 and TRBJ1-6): DSGVTQTPKHLITATGQRVTLRCSPRSGDLSVYWYQQSLDQGLQFLIQYYNGEERAKGNILERFSAQQFPDLHSELNLSSLELGDSALYFCASSVDRRGNSPLHFGNGTRLTVT.